This T cell receptor (beta chain) was recorded in a study of technical replicates of blood from several donors. Libraries were prepared by immunoSEQ multiplex PCR; TCRdb keeps only in-frame clonotypes and omits some of them. Among about 75,000 clones listed, 91% were seen once. This CDR3 comprises 17 residues. Germline trimming cut 5 bases from V and 5 bases from J; bases unmatched to any gene: 16. The germline V gene has CDR1 SGHVS and CDR2 FQNEAQ. This TCR came from a human donor in good health. Some clones in this sample may be carry-over from other donors' samples. The specimen was T cells isolated from PBMCs. The rearrangement joins TRBV7-8 to TRBJ2-3; 7 nucleotides match TRBD2. CDR3 residues: CASSAEPGTTIQDTQYF. In DNA, the CDR3 is TGTGCCAGCAGCGCAGAGCCCGGGACTACGATCCAAGATACGCAGTATTTT.